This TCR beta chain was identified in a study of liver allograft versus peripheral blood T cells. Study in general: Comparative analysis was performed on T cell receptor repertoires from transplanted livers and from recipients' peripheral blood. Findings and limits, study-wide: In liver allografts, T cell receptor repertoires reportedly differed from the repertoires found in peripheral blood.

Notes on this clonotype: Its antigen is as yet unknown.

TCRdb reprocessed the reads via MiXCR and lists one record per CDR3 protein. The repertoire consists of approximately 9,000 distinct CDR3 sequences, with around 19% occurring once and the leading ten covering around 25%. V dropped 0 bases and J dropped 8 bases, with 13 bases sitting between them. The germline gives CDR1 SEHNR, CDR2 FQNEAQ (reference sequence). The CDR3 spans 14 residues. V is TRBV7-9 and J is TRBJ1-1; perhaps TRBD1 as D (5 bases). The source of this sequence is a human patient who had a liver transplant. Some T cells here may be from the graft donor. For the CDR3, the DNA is TGTGCCAGCAGCTTAGCGGGGGGGGGGAGAGAAGCTTTCTTT. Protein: CASSLAGGGREAFF.